What follows are 21 T cell receptor beta chains derived from one specimen sequenced in a study of metastatic and nonmetastatic thyroid tumors. Via MiXCR, TCRdb re-called the PCR reads. The sample consists of 10,000 to 15,000 clones, roughly 29% of them appearing once. The entire patient cohort was treatment-naive prior to thyroid surgery. The sequenced sample was tumor tissue. Receptor source: a female donor with papillary thyroid cancer or a benign thyroid nodule (not recorded which). Some clones in this sample may be carry-over from other donors' samples.

The chain joins TRBV30 to TRBJ1-2, with a possible D match to TRBD1 (5 bases). Trimming left V 1 base short and J 6 bases short, with 12 bases between. Germline CDR1 reads GTSNPN; CDR2 reads SVGIG (reference sequence). This CDR3 is 13 amino acids long. The CDR3 nucleotides read TGTGCCTGGAGTGGGGGCAGGGAGGATGGCTACACCTTC. It translates to CAWSGGREDGYTF.

In the case of this clone: Its ends do not fully match the called genes, so a read error is possible. The rearrangement links TRBV5-1 to TRBJ2-3; 8 bases map to TRBD1. Germline V gene data show CDR1 as SGHRS and CDR2 as YFSETQ. The CDR3 is 15 amino acids. This CDR3 is CASRFQGASTDAQYF. As DNA, the CDR3 is TGCGCCAGCCGCTTTCAGGGGGCGAGCACAGATGCGCAGTATTTT. Full variable domain (rest looked up from reference TRBV5-1 and TRBJ2-3): KAGVTQTPRYLIKTRGQQVTLSCSPISGHRSVSWYQQTPGQGLQFLFEYFSETQRNKGNFPGRFSGRQFSNSRSEMNVSTLELGDSALYLCASRFQGASTDAQYFGPGTRLTVL.

In its sample, this clone ranks as medium-sized (0.01 to 0.1%). The chain is built from TRBV12-3 or TRBV12-4 and TRBJ2-3; D call uncertain. The length of the CDR3 is 11 residues. With 3 bases removed from V and 4 bases from J, the gap between germline ends came to 2 bases. In DNA form, the CDR3 reads TGTGCCAGCAGTTTGGCAGATACGCAGTATTTT. Encoded protein: CASSLADTQYF.

V is TRBV4-3 and J is TRBJ1-1; D not certain. V shed 0 bases and J shed 4 bases, with 9 bases lying between them. Germline lookup yields CDR1 LGHNA and CDR2 YSLEER. This CDR3 contains 14 residues. CDR3 nucleotides: TGCGCCAGCAGCCAAGAAGACGGAGCCACTGAAGCTTTCTTT. Amino acid sequence: CASSQEDGATEAFF.

The CDR3 nucleotides read TGTGCCAGCAGCCAAGGAGTCAATCAGCCCCAGCATTTT. This sequence encodes CASSQGVNQPQHF. The chain combines TRBV7-2 with TRBJ1-5; D is uncertain. In germline, CDR1 is SGHTA, CDR2 FQGNSA. The CDR3 spans 13 residues. Between the trimmed V and J ends, which lost 5 bases and 3 bases, there was a span of 8 bases.

V and J are TRBV20-1 and TRBJ1-1; D is possibly TRBD1 (5 bases). The CDR3 runs to 15 residues. V lost 6 bases and J lost 4, with 21 bases in between. Germline-derived CDR1 and CDR2 are DFQATT and SNEGSKA (reference sequence). CDR3 amino acids: CSALTGTLSSTEAFF. DNA for the CDR3: TGCAGTGCCCTTACAGGTACACTTTCGAGCACTGAAGCTTTCTTT.

J is TRBJ2-7 and V is TRBV27; a possible D gene is TRBD1 (6 bases). The germline V and J ends were trimmed by 4 bases and 2 bases, with 12 bases remaining between them. CDR3 length: 14 amino acids. Germline CDR1 reads MNHEY; CDR2 reads SMNVEV (reference sequence). CDR3 DNA: TGTGCCAGCAGTTATCAGGGGAAAGCCTACGAGCAGTACTTC. Its protein is CASSYQGKAYEQYF.

The V gene is TRBV19, the J gene TRBJ2-1; D is uncertain. CDR1 and CDR2 (germline): LNHDA, SQIVND (reference sequence). The CDR3 has 16 amino acids. V lost 10 bases and J 0 bases, leaving 19 bases between the germline ends. The CDR3 reads CATESGASSSYNEQFF. The CDR3 coding sequence is TGTGCCACCGAATCGGGCGCTTCAAGCTCCTACAATGAGCAGTTCTTC.

In its sample, this clone ranks as medium-sized. This chain joins TRBV28 and TRBJ2-1, with 10 bases aligning to TRBD2. Germline V CDR1 and CDR2: MDHEN, SYDVKM. V shed 6 bases, J shed 7 bases, and the junction held 6 bases outside the gene matches. This CDR3 has 14 amino acids. This CDR3 reads CASREAGGDNEQFF. The CDR3, as DNA: TGTGCCAGCAGGGAAGCGGGAGGGGATAATGAGCAGTTCTTC.

This clone was observed many times. This same CDR3 is encoded by further DNA sequences in the sample. This chain links TRBV30 with TRBJ1-1; TRBD1 matches at 8 bases. Germline V gene sequence: CDR1 GTSNPN, CDR2 SVGIG (reference sequence). The CDR3 runs to 14 residues. The V and J ends lost 5 bases and 4 bases, in that order; junction bases with no gene match: 9. For the CDR3, the DNA is TGTGCCTGGGGGACAGGTAATTCGGGCACTGAAGCTTTCTTT. Translating it yields CAWGTGNSGTEAFF.

This clone occurred many times. V is TRBV4-2 and J is TRBJ1-1, with 8 bases that match TRBD1. Germline V gives CDR1 LGHNA, CDR2 YNFKEQ. V trimming: 1 base; J trimming: 7 bases; junction bases outside the gene matches: 5. The CDR3 has 14 residues. CDR3 loop: CASSQVTGVIEAFF. CDR3 coding DNA: TGTGCCAGCAGCCAAGTGACAGGGGTTATTGAAGCTTTCTTT.

The V and J genes are TRBV7-8 and TRBJ1-2; 7 nucleotides line up with TRBD1. CDR1 is SGHVS, CDR2 FQNEAQ, per germline. The CDR3 has 13 amino acids. The V and J ends lost 5 bases and 4 bases, in that order; junction bases with no gene match: 4. CDR3 sequence (DNA): TGTGCCAGCAGCCCGACAGGGAGCTATGGCTACACCTTC. It is translated as CASSPTGSYGYTF.

The genes are TRBV7-8 and TRBJ2-3, with 7 bases matching TRBD1. J gave up 2 bases and V 5 bases, and 10 bases lay outside the gene matches. This CDR3 spans 16 amino acids. The germline gives CDR1 SGHVS, CDR2 FQNEAQ. CDR3 sequence (DNA): TGTGCCAGCAGCGTACCTAGGACAGGTTCCACAGATACGCAGTATTTT. Translated: CASSVPRTGSTDTQYF.

This clone was counted many times. The rearrangement uses TRBV5-1 and TRBJ2-2, with unresolved D. The germline V gene encodes CDR1 SGHRS and CDR2 YFSETQ. V lost 6 bases and J 7 bases, leaving 13 bases between the germline ends. The CDR3 has 13 amino acids. The CDR3 region is CASTVFMGGELFF. The CDR3 coding sequence is TGCGCCAGCACCGTCTTCATGGGCGGGGAGCTGTTTTTT.

The chain links TRBV4-1 to TRBJ2-7; 9 bases match TRBD1. After removal of 3 bases from V and 10 bases from J, the junction contained 22 bases not matched to a gene. Germline CDR1 reads MGHRA; CDR2 reads YSYEKL. The CDR3 length is 18 residues. The CDR3 sequence is CASSQDQHTGGDYYYQYF. The CDR3 DNA reads TGCGCCAGCAGCCAGGATCAGCACACAGGGGGCGATTACTACTATCAGTACTTC.

V gene TRBV27 combines with J gene TRBJ2-1; D uncertain. Germline values: CDR1 MNHEY, CDR2 SMNVEV (reference sequence). CDR3 size: 13 residues. V was pared by 1 base and J by 9 bases, with 10 bases between. CDR3 amino acids: CASSLWAGIEQFF. The CDR3 nucleotides are TGTGCCAGCAGTTTATGGGCTGGGATTGAGCAGTTCTTC.

In this sample, this clone turned up a few times. A junction end diverges from the germline sequence, so it may reflect a read error. The chain employs TRBV6-2 or TRBV6-3 and TRBJ2-7; 9 bases line up with TRBD1. The CDR3 spans 15 residues. The V gene's germline CDR1 is MNHEY and CDR2 SVGEGT. The CDR3 DNA reads as TGTGCCAGCAGTTACCCAACAGGGGGCTCCTACGAGCAGTGCTTC. This sequence encodes CASSYPTGGSYEQCF.

Many counts were recorded for this clone. The rearrangement joins TRBV5-1 to TRBJ1-5, with D perhaps TRBD1 (5 bases). CDR1 is SGHRS, CDR2 YFSETQ, per germline. The V end lost 4 bases, the J end lost 0 bases, and 20 bases lay between the germline ends. The CDR3 is 18 residues long. CDR3 bases: TGCGCCAGCAGCGCCGGGACGGATACGACCCATAGCAATCAGCCCCAGCATTTT. Residues: CASSAGTDTTHSNQPQHF. Together with reference TRBV5-1 and TRBJ1-5, the CDR3 gives the full variable domain: KAGVTQTPRYLIKTRGQQVTLSCSPISGHRSVSWYQQTPGQGLQFLFEYFSETQRNKGNFPGRFSGRQFSNSRSEMNVSTLELGDSALYLCASSAGTDTTHSNQPQHFGDGTRLSIL.

The chain has TRBV5-1 and TRBJ1-1, with a tentative D call TRBD1 (6 bases). The V gene lost 0 bases and the J gene lost 0 bases, with 9 bases spanning the gap. There are 15 residues in the CDR3. The germline gives CDR1 SGHRS, CDR2 YFSETQ. CDR3 region: CASSLVQGLNTEAFF. CDR3 nucleotides: TGCGCCAGCAGCTTGGTGCAGGGGTTGAACACTGAAGCTTTCTTT. Full variable domain (missing parts from reference TRBV5-1 and TRBJ1-1): KAGVTQTPRYLIKTRGQQVTLSCSPISGHRSVSWYQQTPGQGLQFLFEYFSETQRNKGNFPGRFSGRQFSNSRSEMNVSTLELGDSALYLCASSLVQGLNTEAFFGQGTRLTVV.

V and J are TRBV6-1 and TRBJ2-2; D gene ambiguous. This CDR3 is built from 13 residues. V shed 5 bases and J shed 8 bases, with 12 bases lying between them. Looked up from germline, CDR1 is MNHNS and CDR2 is SASEGT. As DNA, the CDR3 is TGTGCCAGCAGTCCGCCCGGAAGAGGGGAGCTGTTTTTT. Protein product: CASSPPGRGELFF.

By its share, this clone is medium-sized. The chain recombines TRBV11-2 with TRBJ1-1; unclear D gene. Germline V lookup: CDR1 SGHAT, CDR2 FQNNGV. The CDR3 is 15 residues long. The V end lost 2 bases, the J end lost 2 bases, and 12 bases lay between the germline ends. CDR3 in amino acids: CASSLRPATNTEAFF. CDR3 bases: TGTGCCAGCAGCTTAAGGCCAGCAACAAACACTGAAGCTTTCTTT.